This T cell receptor (beta chain) was identified in a study of blood T cell repertoires in COVID-19. Study-wide context: From the United States, Italy and Spain came samples of acute and convalescent COVID-19. The analysed material was cDNA or gDNA that came from T cells, B-cell-depleted T cells, or PBMCs.

Original handling: Nucleated cell number was recorded as an estimate derived from reference gene primer amplification. Sequencing used immunoSEQ multiplex PCR; TCRdb keeps in-frame clones, though not all of them. V, J and clone size reflect that table, while D and trimming were determined from the DNA. The profile shows roughly 230,000 clones, roughly 83% of them singletons. Germline V gene sequence: CDR1 SEHNR, CDR2 FQNEAQ (reference sequence). The CDR3 loop spans 14 amino acids. V was clipped by 7 bases and J by 1 base, with 13 bases between them. The chain recombines TRBV7-9 with TRBJ1-1; perhaps TRBD1 as D (5 bases). Input material: peripheral blood. This TCR derives from a man aged 40-50 years with acute or convalescent COVID-19. The CDR3 protein is CASIIDSTNTEAFF. The DNA for the CDR3 is TGTGCCAGCATCATCGACAGTACGAACACTGAAGCTTTCTTT.